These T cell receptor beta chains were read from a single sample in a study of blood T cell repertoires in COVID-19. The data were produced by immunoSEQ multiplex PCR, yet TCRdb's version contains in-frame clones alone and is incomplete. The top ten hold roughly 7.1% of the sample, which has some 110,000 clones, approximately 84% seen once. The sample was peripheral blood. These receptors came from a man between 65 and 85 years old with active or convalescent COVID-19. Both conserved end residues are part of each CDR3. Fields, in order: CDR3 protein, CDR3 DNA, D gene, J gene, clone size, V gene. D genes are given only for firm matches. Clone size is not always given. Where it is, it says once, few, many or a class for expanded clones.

cdr3_aa: CASSLGQYQPQHF
cdr3_nt: TGCGCCAGCAGCTTGGGGCAGTATCAGCCCCAGCATTTT
d_call: NA
j_call: TRBJ1-5
clone_size: NA
v_call: TRBV5-1

cdr3_aa: CASSSRTSGGPMEQFF
cdr3_nt: TGTGCCAGCAGCTCAAGGACTAGCGGGGGACCTATGGAGCAGTTCTTC
d_call: TRBD2
j_call: TRBJ2-1
clone_size: NA
v_call: TRBV11-1

cdr3_aa: CASSEGGQRLMNTEAFF
cdr3_nt: TGTGCCAGCAGTGAAGGAGGACAGAGACTAATGAACACTGAAGCTTTCTTT
d_call: NA
j_call: TRBJ1-1
clone_size: NA
v_call: TRBV6-1

cdr3_aa: CASRGQGASTEAFF
cdr3_nt: TGCGCCAGCAGGGGACAGGGGGCGAGTACTGAAGCTTTCTTT
d_call: TRBD1
j_call: TRBJ1-1
clone_size: once
v_call: TRBV10-2

cdr3_aa: CASSFGQAPNYGYTF
cdr3_nt: TGTGCCAGCAGCTTCGGACAGGCTCCAAACTATGGCTACACCTTC
d_call: TRBD1
j_call: TRBJ1-2
clone_size: once
v_call: TRBV5-5

cdr3_aa: CSVERAGTGGLPGNTIYF
cdr3_nt: TGCAGCGTTGAGAGGGCCGGGACAGGGGGGCTACCTGGAAACACCATATATTTT
d_call: TRBD1
j_call: TRBJ1-3
clone_size: once
v_call: TRBV29-1

cdr3_aa: CASSQDLGLETQYF
cdr3_nt: TGCGCCAGCAGCCAAGATCTGGGCTTGGAGACCCAGTACTTC
d_call: NA
j_call: TRBJ2-5
clone_size: once
v_call: TRBV4-1

cdr3_aa: CASRAGTGGPTEAFF
cdr3_nt: TGTGCCAGCCGCGCCGGGACAGGGGGGCCCACTGAAGCTTTCTTT
d_call: TRBD1
j_call: TRBJ1-1
clone_size: few
v_call: TRBV27

cdr3_aa: CASSISQGTEAFF
cdr3_nt: TGTGCCAGTAGTATTTCACAGGGCACTGAAGCTTTCTTT
d_call: NA
j_call: TRBJ1-1
clone_size: NA
v_call: TRBV19

cdr3_aa: CASSYTGADQPQHF
cdr3_nt: TGTGCCAGCAGTTACACAGGGGCCGATCAGCCCCAGCATTTT
d_call: TRBD1
j_call: TRBJ1-5
clone_size: NA
v_call: TRBV6-5

cdr3_aa: CASSPGLAGDNEQFF
cdr3_nt: TGTGCCAGCAGCCCGGGACTAGCGGGAGACAATGAGCAGTTCTTC
d_call: TRBD2
j_call: TRBJ2-1
clone_size: NA
v_call: TRBV11-1

cdr3_aa: CASKTGGMSETQYF
cdr3_nt: TGTGCCAGCAAGACAGGGGGCATGTCAGAGACCCAGTACTTC
d_call: TRBD1
j_call: TRBJ2-5
clone_size: NA
v_call: TRBV2

cdr3_aa: CASSVRTGYGAYGYTF
cdr3_nt: TGTGCCAGCAGTGTTAGGACAGGGTATGGGGCCTATGGCTACACCTTC
d_call: TRBD1
j_call: TRBJ1-2
clone_size: NA
v_call: TRBV2

cdr3_aa: CASSSRTVSKSTNEKLFF
cdr3_nt: TGTGCCAGCAGTTCAAGGACAGTTTCGAAATCAACTAATGAAAAACTGTTTTTT
d_call: NA
j_call: TRBJ1-4
clone_size: once
v_call: TRBV27

cdr3_aa: CSVVPDNEQFF
cdr3_nt: TGCAGCGTTGTCCCGGACAATGAGCAGTTCTTC
d_call: NA
j_call: TRBJ2-1
clone_size: NA
v_call: TRBV29-1

cdr3_aa: CASGRQGWGYTF
cdr3_nt: TGTGCCAGCGGACGACAGGGTTGGGGCTACACCTTC
d_call: TRBD1
j_call: TRBJ1-2
clone_size: NA
v_call: TRBV4-2

cdr3_aa: CASSPRGFNEKLFF
cdr3_nt: TGCGCCAGCAGCCCCCGAGGGTTTAATGAAAAACTGTTTTTT
d_call: NA
j_call: TRBJ1-4
clone_size: NA
v_call: TRBV4-1

cdr3_aa: CASSRGLAGVEQYF
cdr3_nt: TGTGCCAGCAGCCGGGGCCTAGCGGGAGTCGAGCAGTACTTC
d_call: TRBD2
j_call: TRBJ2-7
clone_size: NA
v_call: TRBV11-2

cdr3_aa: CASTRLGTLYSPLHF
cdr3_nt: TGTGCCAGCACCCGCCTGGGGACACTATATTCACCCCTCCACTTT
d_call: NA
j_call: TRBJ1-6
clone_size: NA
v_call: TRBV7-2

cdr3_aa: CASSINGPYEQYF
cdr3_nt: TGTGCCAGCAGCATTAACGGTCCCTACGAGCAGTACTTC
d_call: NA
j_call: TRBJ2-7
clone_size: NA
v_call: TRBV7-2

cdr3_aa: CASSFGPGEAFF
cdr3_nt: TGTGCCAGTAGTTTTGGCCCGGGTGAAGCTTTCTTT
d_call: NA
j_call: TRBJ1-1
clone_size: NA
v_call: TRBV19

cdr3_aa: CASRQGRSGNTIYF
cdr3_nt: TGTGCCAGTAGACAGGGGAGGTCTGGAAACACCATATATTTT
d_call: TRBD1
j_call: TRBJ1-3
clone_size: once
v_call: TRBV7-2

cdr3_aa: CASSELDRGRNGYTF
cdr3_nt: TGTGCCAGCAGTGAGCTGGACAGGGGGCGCAATGGCTACACCTTC
d_call: TRBD1
j_call: TRBJ1-2
clone_size: once
v_call: TRBV2

cdr3_aa: CASSPGQGETNEQFF
cdr3_nt: TGTGCCAGCTCACCCGGACAGGGGGAGACGAATGAGCAGTTCTTC
d_call: TRBD1
j_call: TRBJ2-1
clone_size: NA
v_call: TRBV18

cdr3_aa: CAWSRTGTDPNIQYF
cdr3_nt: TGTGCCTGGAGCCGGACAGGTACCGATCCAAACATTCAGTACTTC
d_call: TRBD1
j_call: TRBJ2-4
clone_size: NA
v_call: TRBV30

cdr3_aa: CASSLSGRVFEQFF
cdr3_nt: TGTGCCAGCAGCTTAAGCGGGAGGGTATTTGAGCAGTTCTTC
d_call: TRBD2
j_call: TRBJ2-1
clone_size: NA
v_call: TRBV7-9

cdr3_aa: CSALRGGSGYGYTF
cdr3_nt: TGCAGCGCCCTAAGGGGGGGGTCGGGCTATGGCTACACCTTC
d_call: NA
j_call: TRBJ1-2
clone_size: NA
v_call: TRBV29-1

cdr3_aa: CSVVQGAVAFF
cdr3_nt: TGCAGCGTGGTACAGGGGGCAGTTGCTTTCTTT
d_call: TRBD1
j_call: TRBJ1-1
clone_size: NA
v_call: TRBV29-1

cdr3_aa: CASSLVSWAGRNNEQFF
cdr3_nt: TGTGCCAGCAGCTTGGTCAGTTGGGCAGGGCGTAACAATGAGCAGTTCTTC
d_call: NA
j_call: TRBJ2-1
clone_size: NA
v_call: TRBV5-6

cdr3_aa: CASSQRDRGVSGGYEQFF
cdr3_nt: TGTGCCAGCAGCCAACGGGACAGGGGGGTTAGCGGCGGCTATGAGCAGTTCTTC
d_call: TRBD1
j_call: TRBJ2-1
clone_size: few
v_call: TRBV9

cdr3_aa: CASSPIGVATEAFF
cdr3_nt: TGTGCCAGCTCACCAATAGGGGTTGCCACTGAAGCTTTCTTT
d_call: NA
j_call: TRBJ1-1
clone_size: NA
v_call: TRBV18

cdr3_aa: CASSILAGGVETQYF
cdr3_nt: TGTGCCAGCAGTATACTAGCGGGGGGCGTAGAGACCCAGTACTTC
d_call: TRBD2
j_call: TRBJ2-5
clone_size: NA
v_call: TRBV19

cdr3_aa: CASSRGSGANVLTF
cdr3_nt: TGTGCCAGCAGTCGGGGGTCTGGGGCCAACGTCCTGACTTTC
d_call: NA
j_call: TRBJ2-6
clone_size: few
v_call: TRBV5-4

cdr3_aa: CASSSKMTSTDTQYF
cdr3_nt: TGTGCCAGCAGCTCGAAGATGACTAGCACAGATACGCAGTATTTT
d_call: NA
j_call: TRBJ2-3
clone_size: NA
v_call: TRBV5-4

cdr3_aa: CASSRNRGGSPLHF
cdr3_nt: TGTGCCAGCAGTCGAAACAGGGGTGGTTCACCCCTCCACTTT
d_call: TRBD1
j_call: TRBJ1-6
clone_size: NA
v_call: TRBV28

cdr3_aa: CASSLTLAGGPYEQYF
cdr3_nt: TGTGCCAGCAGTTTAACACTAGCGGGAGGGCCCTACGAGCAGTACTTC
d_call: TRBD2
j_call: TRBJ2-7
clone_size: few
v_call: TRBV28

cdr3_aa: CAIRSGTSGSDTQYF
cdr3_nt: TGTGCCATCAGATCCGGGACTAGCGGGAGCGATACGCAGTATTTT
d_call: TRBD2
j_call: TRBJ2-3
clone_size: NA
v_call: TRBV10-3